This TCR beta chain was sequenced for a study of T cells in Graves' hyperthyroidism and ophthalmopathy. General study points: Most expanded thyroid clonotypes above 0.001 also appeared in blood.

This CDR3 comprises 14 residues. Deletions cut 11 bases from V and 0 bases from J, with 17 bases between. The germline V gene has CDR1 SGHVS and CDR2 FNYEAQ. With respect to this clonotype: The antigen is unknown.

Amplification targeted TCR beta CDR3 regions from RNA transcripts. The HTBI primer set served for first-round RT-PCR of the TCR CDR3. TCRdb fed the multiplex PCR reads into MiXCR, producing one record per CDR3 protein. Among some 690,000 distinct CDR3 sequences, 15% to 20% were seen once, and the ten largest hold roughly a sixth. Aged 18 to 65, the patients had hyperthyroidism that was newly diagnosed and had lasted under 2 months. The clonotype was recovered from a man aged 50 to 60 with Graves' hyperthyroidism. Sample: blood. The chain recombines TRBV7-6 with TRBJ2-7, with a possible D match to TRBD1 (6 bases). The CDR3 here is CASRQEVSSYEQYF. Written as DNA, the CDR3 is TGTGCCTCGAGACAGGAGGTTAGCTCCTACGAGCAGTACTTC.